What follows are 17 T cell receptor beta chains derived from one specimen sequenced in a study of blood T cells in healthy people across ages. Then a second PCR, running roughly 7 to 11 cycles, was carried out with a sample-barcoded 5' primer and a J-beta primer mix. Via MiXCR, TCRdb re-called the 5' RACE reads, giving one row per CDR3 protein. The sample lists roughly 500,000 distinct CDR3 sequences, 20% to 30% occurring once. This sample also belongs to another study, concerning T cells of mothers and their children.

Sequencing used blood. These receptors came from a boy aged 10-17 years in good health.

This clonotype was counted a few times. V and J are TRBV2 and TRBJ2-2; a possible D gene is TRBD1 (5 bases). The CDR3 has 14 residues. The ends were cut back, 6 bases at V and 5 bases at J, with 13 bases in the middle. CDR1 and CDR2 (germline): SNHLY, FYNNEI. Here the CDR3 DNA reads TGTGCCAGCAGAATCCCTCAGGGAACCGGGGAGCTGTTTTTT. Translated, it gives CASRIPQGTGELFF.

V and J are TRBV29-1 and TRBJ2-7, with TRBD1 identical over 9 bases. Germline V gives CDR1 SQVTM, CDR2 ANQGSEA. CDR3 size: 16 residues. With 6 bases clipped from V and 0 bases from J, the junction kept 12 bases outside the gene matches. For the CDR3, the DNA is TGCAGCGTCGATCTCTCCGGGACAGGGCTCTCCTACGAGCAGTACTTC. Encoded protein: CSVDLSGTGLSYEQYF.

The chain links TRBV20-1 to TRBJ2-7; no clear D gene. CDR3 size: 13 residues. Germline V gene lookup returns CDR1 DFQATT and CDR2 SNEGSKA (reference sequence). Deletions cut 5 bases from V and 2 bases from J, with 13 bases between. The CDR3 sequence is CSASHRAAYEQYF. CDR3 nucleotide sequence: TGCAGTGCTTCACACAGAGCCGCCTACGAGCAGTACTTC.

This chain joins TRBV20-1 and TRBJ2-7; 8 bases align to TRBD2. Gene TRBJ2-5 matches the end of the DNA better, so the J call may be wrong. This CDR3 comprises 18 residues. The V gene's germline CDR1 is DFQATT and CDR2 SNEGSKA (reference sequence). The DNA for the CDR3 is TGCAGTGCTAGAGATCTCTGGGGTAGCGGGGACTCCCAAGAGACCCAGTACTTC. It translates to CSARDLWGSGDSQETQYF.

This clonotype was found a few times. The chain joins TRBV27 to TRBJ2-1, with TRBD2 matching 13 bases. TRBJ2-5 explains the end of the DNA better; the J call may be wrong. The CDR3 length is 15 residues. Looked up from germline, CDR1 is MNHEY and CDR2 is SMNVEV (reference sequence). CDR3 amino acids: CASSPTSGGKETQYF. CDR3 coding DNA: TGTGCCAGCAGCCCGACTAGCGGGGGGAAAGAGACCCAGTACTTC.

This clonotype came up a few times. The V call is TRBV7-8, the J call TRBJ2-3, with D hard to call. V lost 10 bases and J lost 3, with 8 bases in between. Germline V gene data show CDR1 as SGHVS and CDR2 as FQNEAQ. This CDR3 is built from 11 residues. CDR3 sequence (DNA): TGTGCCACAGGTGGGACAGATACGCAGTATTTT. Amino acids: CATGGTDTQYF.

V is TRBV3-1 and J is TRBJ2-7, with D perhaps being TRBD1 or TRBD2 (5 bases each). This CDR3 has 15 amino acids. V lost 1 base to trimming and J lost 4 bases, with 14 bases between them. Germline assignment: CDR1 LGHDT and CDR2 YNNKEL (reference sequence). CDR3 loop: CASSQGPRGVYEQYF. The CDR3 DNA reads TGTGCCAGCAGCCAAGGGCCAAGGGGAGTTTACGAGCAGTACTTC.

This clonotype showed up many times. The rearrangement uses TRBV7-2 and TRBJ2-1; 10 bases match TRBD2. V shed 5 bases and J 0 bases; nucleotides not matched to a gene: 4. The germline V gene encodes CDR1 SGHTA and CDR2 FQGNSA. This CDR3 spans 16 amino acids. CDR3: CASSRTSGSSYNEQFF. For the CDR3, the DNA is TGTGCCAGCAGCCGGACTAGCGGAAGCTCCTACAATGAGCAGTTCTTC.

This chain joins TRBV4-1 and TRBJ2-5, with 8 bases fitting TRBD1. The assigned J gene may be wrong: the sequence end matches TRBJ2-1 better. Germline assignment: CDR1 MGHRA and CDR2 YSYEKL. This CDR3 spans 16 amino acids. CDR3: CASSQGPGGRYNEQFF. In DNA form, the CDR3 reads TGCGCCAGCAGCCAAGGACCAGGGGGCAGGTACAATGAGCAGTTCTTC.

The rearrangement uses TRBV4-3 and TRBJ1-3, with TRBD1 matching 10 bases. V shed 6 bases and J 4 bases; nucleotides not matched to a gene: 6. Germline assignment: CDR1 LGHNA and CDR2 YSLEER. The CDR3 sequence is 15 residues long. This CDR3 is CASRPGTGDGNTIYF. In DNA, the CDR3 is TGCGCCAGCAGGCCCGGGACAGGGGACGGAAACACCATATATTTT.

The sample holds a few counts of this clonotype. V usage is TRBV28 and J usage is TRBJ1-1; 7 bases agree with TRBD1. The CDR3 loop spans 17 amino acids. In germline, CDR1 is MDHEN, CDR2 SYDVKM. J lost 0 bases, V lost 3 bases, and 10 bases had no gene match. The CDR3 sequence is CASSFPEATGLNTEAFF. The DNA of the CDR3 is TGTGCCAGCAGTTTCCCCGAGGCGACAGGGTTGAACACTGAAGCTTTCTTT.

The V and J genes are TRBV5-4 and TRBJ2-2; tentatively, D is TRBD2 (6 bases). In germline, CDR1 is SGHNT, CDR2 YYREEE (reference sequence). The CDR3 spans 13 residues. V was clipped by 5 bases and J by 6 bases, with 11 bases between them. This chain's CDR3 is CASREGVAGELFF. CDR3 nucleotides: TGTGCCAGCAGGGAGGGAGTCGCCGGGGAGCTGTTTTTT.

This clonotype has just a few counts. CDR3 in DNA: TGTGCCACCGCGGATGCGATCGCGTACAATGAGCAGTTCTTC. This translates into CATADAIAYNEQFF. This chain connects TRBV7-9 to TRBJ2-1; D is undetermined. This CDR3 comprises 14 residues. The germline gives CDR1 SEHNR, CDR2 FQNEAQ (reference sequence). V gave up 10 bases and J gave up 4 bases, with 17 bases separating them. Supplemented by reference TRBV7-9 and TRBJ2-1, the full variable domain reads DTGVSQNPRHKITKRGQNVTFRCDPISEHNRLYWYRQTLGQGPEFLTYFQNEAQLEKSRLLSDRFSAERPKGSFSTLEIQRTEQGDSAMYLCATADAIAYNEQFFGPGTRLTVL.

The chain links TRBV4-3 to TRBJ2-7; TRBD1 matches 9 bases. This CDR3 is 17 amino acids long. The germline V gene encodes CDR1 LGHNA and CDR2 YSLEER. V shed 3 bases, J shed 5 bases, and the junction held 14 bases outside the gene matches. The CDR3 reads CASSQHLFWDREDEQYF. CDR3 coding DNA: TGCGCCAGCAGCCAGCACCTTTTTTGGGACAGGGAAGACGAGCAGTACTTC.

V usage is TRBV7-9 and J usage is TRBJ1-2; D possibly corresponds to TRBD1 (6 bases). This CDR3 is built from 15 residues. Trimming removed 4 bases at V and 1 base at J, with 13 bases between. From germline, CDR1 is SEHNR and CDR2 FQNEAQ (reference sequence). CDR3 amino acids: CASSSLRGGNYGYTF. CDR3 coding DNA: TGTGCCAGCAGCTCCCTTAGAGGGGGTAACTATGGCTACACCTTC.

V is TRBV4-3 and J is TRBJ2-3; D remains ambiguous. The better agreement between TRBJ1-5 and the DNA end casts doubt on the J call. Germline CDR1 and CDR2: LGHNA and YSLEER. There are 16 residues in the CDR3. This chain's CDR3 is CASSRRLAEPTDTQHF. The DNA of the CDR3 is TGCGCCAGCAGCCGCCGACTAGCGGAACCTACAGATACGCAGCATTTT.

This clonotype was seen more than once but under ten times. The chain has TRBV7-2 and TRBJ2-5, with TRBD2 identical over 12 bases. Germline lookup yields CDR1 SGHTA and CDR2 FQGNSA. J gave up 7 bases and V 2 bases, and 11 bases lay outside the gene matches. The CDR3 has 17 amino acids. CDR3 region: CASSLKGLAGGQGTQYF. The CDR3 nucleotides read TGTGCCAGCAGCTTAAAAGGGCTAGCGGGGGGGCAGGGGACCCAGTACTTC.